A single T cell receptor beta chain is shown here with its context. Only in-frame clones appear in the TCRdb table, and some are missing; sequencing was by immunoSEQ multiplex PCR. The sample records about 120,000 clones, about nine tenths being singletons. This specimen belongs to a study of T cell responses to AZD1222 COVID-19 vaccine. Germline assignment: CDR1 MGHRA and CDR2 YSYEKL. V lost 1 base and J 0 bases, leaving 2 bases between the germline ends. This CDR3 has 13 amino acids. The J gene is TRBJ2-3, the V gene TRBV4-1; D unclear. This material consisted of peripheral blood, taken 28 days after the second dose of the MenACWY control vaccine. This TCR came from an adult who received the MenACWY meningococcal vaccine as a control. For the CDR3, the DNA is TGCGCCAGCAGCCAAGGAAGCACAGATACGCAGTATTTT. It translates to CASSQGSTDTQYF.